These T cell receptor beta chains were read from a single sample in a study of identical twins. TCRdb itself ran the 5' RACE reads through MiXCR, one entry per CDR3 protein. In the table there are 1.5 million or so distinct CDR3 sequences, around a third of which are singletons. Source material: cord blood. These receptors came from a newborn girl in good health. Both conserved end residues are part of each CDR3. The D gene is left open where the match is weak. Some rows have no size entry. The others give once, few or many, or a class for an expanded clone.

v_call	j_call	clone_size	d_call	cdr3_aa	cdr3_nt
TRBV4-1	TRBJ2-4	.	TRBD1	CASSQAPDRGHIQYF	TGCGCCAGCAGCCAAGCCCCCGACAGGGGACACATTCAGTACTTC
TRBV28	TRBJ2-7	many	.	CASSFWDTTYEQYF	TGTGCCAGCAGTTTTTGGGACACAACCTACGAGCAGTACTTC
TRBV7-2	TRBJ2-3	few	TRBD2	CASSWGLAADTQYF	TGTGCCAGCAGCTGGGGACTAGCGGCAGATACGCAGTATTTT
TRBV6-1	TRBJ1-6	few	.	CASSEGAQNSPLHF	TGTGCCAGCAGTGAAGGGGCCCAGAATTCACCCCTCCACTTT
TRBV20-1	TRBJ1-2	.	TRBD1	CSARDHRGSNYGYTF	TGCAGTGCTAGAGATCACAGGGGGTCTAACTATGGCTACACCTTC
TRBV7-9	TRBJ2-1	.	.	CASSLEGGVSYEQFF	TGTGCCAGCAGCTTAGAGGGGGGAGTGAGTTATGAGCAGTTCTTC
TRBV29-1	TRBJ1-1	.	TRBD1	CSVEDRGQRLLNTEAFF	TGCAGCGTTGAAGACCGGGGACAGCGATTGCTGAACACTGAAGCTTTCTTT
TRBV9	TRBJ2-3	few	.	CASSVDGPIGWTDTQYF	TGTGCCAGCAGCGTAGACGGACCAATCGGGTGGACAGATACGCAGTATTTT
TRBV12-3/TRBV12-4	TRBJ1-1	.	.	CASSFWGLEAFF	TGTGCCAGCAGTTTCTGGGGGCTTGAAGCTTTCTTT
TRBV4-2	TRBJ2-3	.	.	CASSRDLQGTPTDTQYF	TGTGCCAGCAGCCGAGACTTACAGGGAACCCCTACAGATACGCAGTATTTT
TRBV20-1	TRBJ2-1	.	TRBD2	CSARTSGRVNEQFF	TGCAGTGCTAGAACTAGCGGGAGAGTAAATGAGCAGTTCTTC
TRBV5-5	TRBJ1-5	few	TRBD1	CASSVLQGGKPQHF	TGTGCCAGCAGCGTGCTACAGGGGGGTAAGCCCCAGCATTTT
TRBV11-2	TRBJ2-7	.	TRBD1	CASSTHRDSSYEQYF	TGTGCCAGCAGCACCCATCGGGACAGCTCCTACGAGCAGTACTTC
TRBV24-1	TRBJ2-1	few	.	CATSSGTLTYNEQFF	TGTGCCACCAGTTCCGGGACCTTGACTTACAATGAGCAGTTCTTC
TRBV20-1	TRBJ2-1	.	TRBD2	CSARSSGGINEQFF	TGCAGTGCTAGATCTAGCGGGGGGATCAATGAGCAGTTCTTC
TRBV4-2	TRBJ2-3	few	.	CASSQDPGFTSRTDTQYF	TGTGCCAGCAGCCAAGATCCTGGCTTTACTTCTCGCACAGATACGCAGTATTTT
TRBV20-1	TRBJ2-3	.	TRBD2	CSATTSGDADTQYF	TGCAGTGCCACGACTAGCGGGGACGCAGATACGCAGTATTTT
TRBV6-1	TRBJ2-6	.	TRBD1	CATSTGKLSSGANVLTF	TGTGCCACTTCGACAGGGAAACTTTCCTCTGGGGCCAACGTCCTGACTTTC
TRBV28	TRBJ2-1	.	TRBD1	CASHGQGGGNEQFF	TGTGCCAGCCACGGACAGGGGGGGGGCAATGAGCAGTTCTTC
TRBV11-2	TRBJ1-2	few	TRBD1	CASSLVPTTGRNYGYTF	TGTGCCAGCAGCTTGGTTCCGACGACAGGGCGTAACTATGGCTACACCTTC
TRBV20-1	TRBJ1-2	.	TRBD1	CSARDLGQGNYGYTF	TGCAGTGCTAGAGATCTGGGACAGGGTAACTATGGCTACACCTTC
TRBV28	TRBJ2-1	.	TRBD2	CASSLSWRERHEQFF	TGTGCCAGCAGTTTAAGCTGGCGGGAGAGGCATGAGCAGTTCTTC
TRBV7-2	TRBJ2-7	.	.	CASSLALAGHEQYF	TGTGCCAGCAGCTTAGCGCTTGCAGGACACGAGCAGTACTTC
TRBV6-5	TRBJ2-5	.	TRBD2	CASSYSSSGSLQETQYF	TGTGCCAGCAGTTACTCGTCTAGCGGGAGTTTGCAAGAGACCCAGTACTTC
TRBV5-6	TRBJ2-7	few	.	CASSLRRRGFPMPYEQYF	TGTGCCAGCAGCTTGAGGCGCCGTGGGTTCCCCATGCCCTACGAGCAGTACTTC
TRBV3-1	TRBJ2-1	few	.	CASSQVRAVSYNEQFF	TGTGCCAGCAGCCAAGTAAGAGCGGTTTCCTACAATGAGCAGTTCTTC
TRBV4-1	TRBJ1-1	.	TRBD1	CASSGQGGSTEAFF	TGCGCCAGCAGCGGACAGGGGGGGAGCACTGAAGCTTTCTTT
TRBV29-1	TRBJ1-2	many	.	CSVEGDTNYGYTF	TGCAGCGTTGAAGGGGACACTAACTATGGCTACACCTTC
TRBV20-1	TRBJ1-2	few	.	CSARDRLGIYGYTF	TGCAGTGCTAGAGATAGGTTGGGGATCTATGGCTACACCTTC
TRBV13	TRBJ2-2	once	.	CASSLIQAGLGELFF	TGTGCCAGCAGCTTAATCCAGGCAGGCCTCGGGGAGCTGTTTTTT
TRBV5-1	TRBJ1-1	.	.	CASSSLGQRNTEAFF	TGCGCCAGCTCCTCCCTCGGACAGCGAAACACTGAAGCTTTCTTT
TRBV9	TRBJ2-1	few	TRBD2	CASSVISGLSYNEQFF	TGTGCCAGCAGCGTGATTAGCGGGCTATCCTACAATGAGCAGTTCTTC
TRBV5-1	TRBJ2-1	.	.	CASSSRLNEQFF	TGCGCCAGCAGCTCCAGACTTAATGAGCAGTTCTTC
TRBV4-1	TRBJ2-7	many	TRBD2	CASSKGLAADYEQYF	TGCGCCAGCAGCAAAGGACTAGCTGCTGACTACGAGCAGTACTTC
TRBV20-1	TRBJ1-1	.	TRBD1	CSASLTGGAFF	TGCAGTGCTAGTCTGACAGGGGGAGCTTTCTTT
TRBV24-1	TRBJ2-3	.	TRBD1	CATRGQGSDTQYF	TGTGCCACGAGGGGACAGGGGTCAGATACGCAGTATTTT
TRBV20-1	TRBJ1-6	.	.	CSAREGYGSPLHF	TGCAGTGCTAGAGAGGGCTACGGTTCACCCCTCCACTTT
TRBV12-3/TRBV12-4	TRBJ2-6	.	.	CASSPLQAGANVLTF	TGTGCCAGCAGCCCCCTTCAGGCTGGGGCCAACGTCCTGACTTTC
TRBV30	TRBJ2-7	.	TRBD1	CAFGQGWTYEQYF	TGTGCCTTCGGACAGGGATGGACCTACGAGCAGTACTTC
TRBV20-1	TRBJ1-2	many	TRBD1	CSAWDRGYGYTF	TGCAGCGCCTGGGACAGAGGCTATGGCTACACCTTC
TRBV4-2	TRBJ1-6	few	.	CASSQDRWDIYNSPLHF	TGTGCCAGCAGCCAAGACCGGTGGGATATCTATAATTCACCCCTCCACTTT
TRBV29-1	TRBJ2-7	.	.	CSVGAAGGSYEQYF	TGCAGCGTTGGAGCGGCAGGGGGGTCGTACGAGCAGTACTTC
TRBV27	TRBJ1-1	.	.	CASSWERNTEAFF	TGTGCCAGCAGTTGGGAGAGGAACACTGAAGCTTTCTTT
TRBV4-2	TRBJ1-1	.	.	CASSQDYRANTEAFF	TGTGCCAGCAGCCAAGATTACCGAGCGAACACTGAAGCTTTCTTT